This is a list of T cell receptor beta chains from one sample in a study of CD8+CD57+ T cells in acquired aplastic anemia. TCRdb called the reads again in MiXCR, with one record for every CDR3 protein. This table holds 400,000 to 450,000 distinct CDR3 sequences, 65% to 75% found once. Sequences were obtained from sorted CD4+, CD8+, or CD8+CD57+ T cells (not recorded which) from PBMCs. The receptors were sampled from a human donor in good health, serving as a control. CDR3s include the opening cysteine and the closing phenylalanine or tryptophan. The D gene is left open where the match is weak. Expanded clones are given a class, and other clones once, few, many or no size at all.

few TRBJ2-2 TRBV5-4 TRBD2 CASSLASGLLGTPELFF TGTGCCAGCAGCTTGGCTAGCGGGCTTCTGGGAACACCGGAGCTGTTTTTT
NA TRBJ2-6 TRBV19 TRBD1 CASSTTGTGANVLTF TGTGCCAGTAGCACGACAGGGACCGGGGCCAACGTCCTGACTTTC
NA TRBJ1-2 TRBV9 NA CASSVAGEISEGYTF TGTGCCAGCAGCGTAGCTGGTGAGATCTCCGAGGGCTACACCTTC
NA TRBJ2-3 TRBV19 NA CASSMGSTQYF TGTGCCAGTAGTATGGGCAGTACGCAGTATTTT
many TRBJ2-5 TRBV19 TRBD1 CASSRWRQGGPETQYF TGTGCCAGTAGCCGTTGGAGACAGGGGGGCCCAGAGACCCAGTACTTC
NA TRBJ2-7 TRBV20-1 TRBD1 CSAPGQGHEQYF TGCAGTGCCCCGGGACAGGGGCACGAGCAGTACTTC
NA TRBJ2-3 TRBV7-2 NA CASSLREIGNTAATQYF TGTGCCAGCAGCTTACGAGAGATCGGGAACACCGCAGCTACGCAGTATTTT
many TRBJ2-1 TRBV20-1 TRBD2 CSALSTSGGADEQFF TGCAGTGCTTTGTCGACTAGCGGGGGGGCCGATGAGCAGTTCTTC
few TRBJ1-2 TRBV20-1 TRBD1 CSARDLGRGLGGYTF TGCAGTGCTAGAGATCTAGGCAGGGGGCTCGGGGGCTACACCTTC
NA TRBJ2-3 TRBV7-9 NA CASSSRVTLSSGAF TGTGCCAGCAGCTCACGCGTGACGCTTAGCTCTGGGGCCTTT
NA TRBJ2-5 TRBV5-5 TRBD1 CASSLVGTGGYETQYF TGTGCCAGCAGCTTGGTAGGGACAGGGGGCTATGAGACCCAGTACTTC
NA TRBJ1-4 TRBV15 TRBD1 CATSRDRFGEKLFF TGTGCCACCAGCAGGGACAGGTTTGGGGAAAAACTGTTTTTT
NA TRBJ2-5 TRBV7-2 NA CASSLGLASWEETQYF TGTGCCAGCAGCTTAGGGCTAGCCTCGTGGGAAGAAACCCAGTACTTC
NA TRBJ2-3 TRBV5-4 NA CASSVNRGTDTQYF TGTGCCAGCAGCGTTAACAGGGGCACAGATACGCAGTATTTT
NA TRBJ1-2 TRBV12-3/TRBV12-4 TRBD1 CASTTGTGVYGYTF TGTGCCAGCACAACCGGGACAGGGGTCTATGGCTACACCTTC